The present entry profiles one TCR beta chain with its context. Its matching antigen is unknown. CDR3 length: 18 residues. With V trimmed by 2 bases and J by 1 base, 8 bases remained unmatched. Per the germline V gene, CDR1 is SGDLS and CDR2 is YYNGEE. This record belongs to a study of cytomegalovirus exposure and HLA in healthy donors. Study-wide findings and caveats: It has been reported that TCR beta sequences accurately predicted the HLA-A and HLA-B alleles of most subjects. The authors enumerated 150 to 200 TCR beta chains as linked to cytomegalovirus. In a later analysis, HLA-C alleles had the fewest associated TCRs, DRB1 alleles the most. One cluster of highly shared sequence variants probably arose as a sequencing artifact.

Primers for the PCR totalled 60 Vbeta and 13 Jbeta. Profiling relied on immunoSEQ multiplex PCR, and the TCRdb table lists in-frame clones only, not all of them. The table shows more than 75,000 clones, with approximately 74% occurring only once. This chain links TRBV9 with TRBJ2-4, with 11 positions matching TRBD2. The sequence came from a woman aged 50 to 60 in good health and CMV-seropositive. The source material was PBMCs. CDR3 sequence reads: CASSVGLAGGGAKNIQYF. In DNA form, the CDR3 reads TGTGCCAGCAGCGTCGGTCTAGCGGGAGGCGGGGCCAAAAACATTCAGTACTTC.